The 16 T cell receptor beta chains listed next were all sequenced from one sample in a study of blood T cell repertoires in COVID-19. The method was immunoSEQ multiplex PCR; TCRdb's version includes in-frame clones alone and lacks a portion of them. This sample has a few hundred thousand clones, with around 85% found just once. The sequencing sample was made of peripheral blood. These receptors all come from an older woman with acute or convalescent COVID-19.

The J gene is TRBJ1-2, the V gene TRBV20-1, with a weak D call TRBD1 (5 bases). Germline lookup yields CDR1 DFQATT and CDR2 SNEGSKA (reference sequence). V lost 3 bases and J lost 3, with 17 bases in between. CDR3 length: 15 amino acids. CDR3 coding DNA: TGCAGTGCTAGTGGGGCGCTGGGAGGGTACTATGGCTACACCTTC. This translates into CSASGALGGYYGYTF.

The chain couples TRBV9 to TRBJ2-3; TRBD2 aligns across 12 bases. The CDR3 runs to 16 residues. With V trimmed by 5 bases and J by 2 bases, 6 bases remained unmatched. Germline CDR1 and CDR2: SGDLS and YYNGEE. This CDR3 is CASSRLAGANTDTQYF. For the CDR3, the DNA is TGTGCCAGCAGTCGACTAGCGGGGGCCAACACAGATACGCAGTATTTT.

The genes are TRBV3-1 (or the pseudogene TRBV3-2) and TRBJ1-3; D ambiguous. V gave up 1 base and J gave up 8 bases, with 9 bases separating them. From germline, CDR1 is LGHDT and CDR2 YNNKEL (reference sequence). The CDR3 covers 13 residues. As DNA, the CDR3 is TGTGCCAGCAGCCAAGGGCAGGCTTACACCATATATTTT. Translated: CASSQGQAYTIYF.

The chain links TRBV7-8 to TRBJ2-7, with TRBD1 matching over 10 bases. This CDR3 contains 14 residues. The J segment lost 5 bases and the V segment lost 5 bases, leaving 6 bases of the junction unmatched. Looked up from germline, CDR1 is SGHVS and CDR2 is FQNEAQ. The CDR3 DNA reads TGTGCCAGCAGCACCCGGGACAGGGGCCACGAGCAGTACTTC. Its protein is CASSTRDRGHEQYF.

V usage is TRBV5-1 and J usage is TRBJ2-7; D may be TRBD2 (5 bases). The germline gives CDR1 SGHRS, CDR2 YFSETQ. V was cut by 0 bases and J by 1 base, with 14 bases left in between. This CDR3 spans 16 amino acids. CDR3 DNA: TGCGCCAGCAGCTTGGAAGGAGGAGATTTTTCCTACGAGCAGTACTTC. It is translated as CASSLEGGDFSYEQYF.

V is TRBV7-7 and J is TRBJ2-7, with a weak D call TRBD2 (7 bases). This CDR3 has 14 residues. V was clipped by 5 bases and J by 5 bases, with 16 bases between them. Germline lookup yields CDR1 SSHAT and CDR2 FNYEAQ (reference sequence). CDR3 sequence (DNA): TGTGCCAGCAGCCCCGTGGGAGGGGGTCACGAGCAGTACTTC. Its translation is CASSPVGGGHEQYF.

The chain couples TRBV7-9 to TRBJ1-4, with D maybe TRBD1 (6 bases). Germline loops: CDR1 SEHNR, CDR2 FQNEAQ (reference sequence). This CDR3 has 13 amino acids. Trimming pared 2 bases from V and 11 bases from J, leaving 12 bases between. The CDR3: CASSLFQGHKLFF. CDR3 coding DNA: TGTGCCAGCAGCTTATTTCAGGGGCATAAACTGTTTTTT.

This clone came up a few times. The V call is TRBV12-3 or TRBV12-4, the J call TRBJ2-7; D unclear. V was shortened by 2 bases and J by 3 bases, with 5 bases between the two germline ends. This CDR3 is built from 12 residues. The CDR3 bases are TGTGCCAGCAGTTTAACAAACTACGAGCAGTACTTC. Translating it yields CASSLTNYEQYF.

This chain links TRBV19 with TRBJ1-1; D gene ambiguous. V was shortened by 3 bases and J by 8 bases, with 7 bases between the two germline ends. The CDR3 is 11 residues long. The germline gives CDR1 LNHDA, CDR2 SQIVND (reference sequence). DNA for the CDR3: TGTGCCAGTAGTATGTCGGGGGAAGCTTTCTTT. It yields the protein CASSMSGEAFF.

The V call is TRBV5-1, the J call TRBJ1-4; D is uncertain. The germline V gene encodes CDR1 SGHRS and CDR2 YFSETQ. This CDR3 has 15 amino acids. V lost 1 base, J lost 4 bases, and 11 bases lay in between. The CDR3 DNA reads as TGCGCCAGCAGCTTGAGTTTATCGGGTAATGAAAAACTGTTTTTT. Translated, it gives CASSLSLSGNEKLFF. Full variable domain (rest looked up from reference TRBV5-1 and TRBJ1-4): KAGVTQTPRYLIKTRGQQVTLSCSPISGHRSVSWYQQTPGQGLQFLFEYFSETQRNKGNFPGRFSGRQFSNSRSEMNVSTLELGDSALYLCASSLSLSGNEKLFFGSGTQLSVL.

The rearrangement joins TRBV24-1 to TRBJ1-2; 7 bases map to TRBD1. The CDR3 contains 13 residues. V was clipped by 3 bases and J by 6 bases; unmatched bases: 3. In germline, CDR1 is KGHDR, CDR2 SFDVKD. Here the CDR3 reads CATSDRQGDGYTF. CDR3 in DNA: TGTGCCACCAGTGATCGGCAGGGGGATGGCTACACCTTC.

V usage is TRBV11-2 and J usage is TRBJ2-2, with 10 bases aligning to TRBD2. The germline gives CDR1 SGHAT, CDR2 FQNNGV. This CDR3 has 15 amino acids. After removal of 5 bases from V and 9 bases from J, the junction contained 9 bases not matched to a gene. The CDR3 spells CASSPLAGKSRELFF. CDR3 in DNA: TGTGCCAGCAGCCCACTAGCGGGGAAATCTAGGGAGCTGTTTTTT.

V usage is TRBV24-1 and J usage is TRBJ2-5, with D possibly being TRBD2 (6 bases). This CDR3 has 16 residues. V was cut by 4 bases and J by 3 bases, with 17 bases left in between. From germline, CDR1 is KGHDR and CDR2 SFDVKD. The CDR3 DNA sequence: TGTGCCACCAGTGAAACACTCGACGGGGGTGAAGAGACCCAGTACTTC. Translated: CATSETLDGGEETQYF.

This chain uses TRBV7-9 with TRBJ2-7, with TRBD2 matching 9 bases. CDR3 length: 15 amino acids. CDR1 is SEHNR and CDR2 is FQNEAQ in the germline V gene (reference sequence). Trimming cost V 5 bases and J 1 base; bases outside gene matches: 6. The CDR3 bases are TGTGCCAGCAGCCAAATAGCGGGGGTATCCTACGAGCAGTACTTC. As protein: CASSQIAGVSYEQYF. Using reference TRBV7-9 and TRBJ2-7 for the parts outside the CDR3, the full variable domain is DTGVSQNPRHKITKRGQNVTFRCDPISEHNRLYWYRQTLGQGPEFLTYFQNEAQLEKSRLLSDRFSAERPKGSFSTLEIQRTEQGDSAMYLCASSQIAGVSYEQYFGPGTRLTVT.

This chain connects TRBV2 to TRBJ1-2; D is ambiguous. This CDR3 spans 16 amino acids. The germline gives CDR1 SNHLY, CDR2 FYNNEI. V was cut by 6 bases and J by 8 bases, with 25 bases left in between. The DNA of the CDR3 is TGTGCCAGCAGCCAAGGGAGACGGCCGACCCGGAGAGGCTACACCTTC. Encoded protein: CASSQGRRPTRRGYTF. Drawing the rest from reference TRBV2 and TRBJ1-2, the complete variable domain is EPEVTQTPSHQVTQMGQEVILRCVPISNHLYFYWYRQILGQKVEFLVSFYNNEISEKSEIFDDQFSVERPDGSNFTLKIRSTKLEDSAMYFCASSQGRRPTRRGYTFGSGTRLTVV.

This chain connects TRBV3-1 (or the pseudogene TRBV3-2) to TRBJ1-3; D is ambiguous. CDR1 is LGHDT, CDR2 YNNKEL, per germline (reference sequence). The CDR3 extends over 14 amino acids. V lost 5 bases and J 0 bases, leaving 8 bases between the germline ends. The CDR3 bases are TGTGCCAGCAGCATAACAGCCTCTGGAAACACCATATATTTT. This codes for CASSITASGNTIYF.